Sequencing of this TCR beta chain was carried out in a study of T cell repertoires in cytomegalovirus infection. For the study at large: Matching HLA type and CMV infection were both indicated by public TCR beta signatures.

TCRdb re-derived calls from the reads in MiXCR, one entry per CDR3 protein. The data contain fewer than 1,000,000 distinct CDR3 sequences, about a third of them singletons. This CDR3 spans 15 amino acids. The germline CDR1 and CDR2 sequences are MNHNY and SVGAGI (reference sequence). After removal of 2 bases from V and 7 bases from J, the junction contained 5 bases not matched to a gene. Study observations and caveats: Summed frequency of public TCR beta families distinguished CMV carriers with the relevant HLA. The ex vivo response was dominated by HLA-C-restricted CMV-specific TCR beta clonotypes.

Regarding this clonotype: What it binds is not known.

The genes are TRBV6-6 and TRBJ1-6; TRBD1 matches at 7 bases. The source material was cultured CD8+ T cells from PBMCs, sampled from culture after CMV antigen stimulation. The origin of this receptor is a human donor in good health (CMV status not recorded). Some clones in this sample may be carry-over from other donors' samples. The CDR3 spells CASSYGTELNSPLHF. CDR3 coding DNA: TGTGCCAGCAGTTACGGGACAGAACTAAATTCACCCCTCCACTTT.